The sequence of this T cell receptor beta chain was determined in a study of technical replicates of blood from a few donors. Assay: immunoSEQ multiplex PCR; the TCRdb copy retains only in-frame clones and omits some. The table lists 70,000 or so clones, roughly 90% of them singletons, with around 0.42% in the top ten. After removal of 4 bases from V and 11 bases from J, the junction contained 10 bases not matched to a gene. The CDR3 has 14 amino acids. CDR1 and CDR2 from the germline V gene are SEHNR and FQNEAQ (reference sequence). This TCR was sampled from a human donor in good health. This chain links TRBV7-9 with TRBJ1-4; 7 bases agree with TRBD1. Sequencing was performed on T cells isolated from PBMCs. In DNA form, the CDR3 reads TGTGCCAGCAGCTCCACCGGGACAGTAGAGAAACTGTTTTTT. It specifies CASSSTGTVEKLFF.